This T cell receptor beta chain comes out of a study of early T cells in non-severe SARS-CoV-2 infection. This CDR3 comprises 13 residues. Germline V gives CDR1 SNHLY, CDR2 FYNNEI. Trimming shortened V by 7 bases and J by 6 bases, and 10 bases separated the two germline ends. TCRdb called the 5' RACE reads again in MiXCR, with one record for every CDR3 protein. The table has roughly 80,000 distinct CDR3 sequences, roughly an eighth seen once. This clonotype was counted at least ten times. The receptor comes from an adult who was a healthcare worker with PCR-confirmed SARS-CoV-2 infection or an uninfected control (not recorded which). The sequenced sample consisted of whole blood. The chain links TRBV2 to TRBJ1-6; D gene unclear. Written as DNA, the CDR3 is TGTGCCAGCATCCGGGTTGGTAATTCACCCCTCCACTTT. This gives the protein CASIRVGNSPLHF.